Described below is a single T cell receptor beta chain sequence and its context. Trimming removed 4 bases at V and 1 base at J, with 11 bases between. The CDR3 length is 14 residues. CDR1 and CDR2 (germline): SGHRS, YFSETQ. Measured with immunoSEQ multiplex PCR; TCRdb has only the in-frame clones, and not every one. The table lists 60,000 to 100,000 clones, approximately 90% of them singletons. This specimen belongs to a study of blood T cell repertoires in COVID-19. Study-level information: Donors in the United States, Italy and Spain gave samples during acute or convalescent COVID-19.

The clonotype comes from a man aged 50-60 years with active COVID-19. The chain uses TRBV5-1 and TRBJ2-5; TRBD1 might be the D (5 bases). The sequenced sample was peripheral blood. The CDR3 loop is CASSPGQVQETQYF. The CDR3 nucleotides read TGCGCCAGCAGCCCAGGACAAGTCCAAGAGACCCAGTACTTC.